These T cell receptor beta chains were read from a single sample in a study of blood T cell repertoires in COVID-19. The method was immunoSEQ multiplex PCR; TCRdb's version includes in-frame clones alone and lacks a portion of them. Of some 140,000 clones in the sample, roughly 76% were seen once. The material sequenced was peripheral blood. All receptors derive from an elderly man with acute or convalescent COVID-19. CDR3s include the opening cysteine and the closing phenylalanine or tryptophan. D genes are given only for firm matches. The size entry is marked missing in some rows and otherwise reads once, few, many or a size class.

abundance	v_gene	d_gene	j_gene	CDR3nt	CDR3aa
few	TRBV7-2	TRBD1	TRBJ1-1	TGTGCCAGCAGCCCCTGGACAGGACGAGGGGTTGAAGCTTTCTTT	CASSPWTGRGVEAFF
NA	TRBV7-3	TRBD1	TRBJ2-2	TGTGCCAGCAGCAGGACCGGGACAGAGGGCGGGGAGCTGTTTTTT	CASSRTGTEGGELFF
NA	TRBV11-2	TRBD2	TRBJ2-3	TGTGCCAGCAGCTCCGGACTAGCGGGGTTATTTGTCACAGATACGCAGTATTTT	CASSSGLAGLFVTDTQYF
NA	TRBV19	NA	TRBJ2-2	TGTGCCAGCAACGACAGAAGGGTCACCGGGGAGCTGTTTTTT	CASNDRRVTGELFF
NA	TRBV2	NA	TRBJ1-1	TGTGCCAGCAGTTCCACCCCTACAGTGAACACTGAAGCTTTCTTT	CASSSTPTVNTEAFF
many	TRBV5-8	TRBD1	TRBJ2-7	TGTGCCAGCAGCCGGGGAACTTTGACAGGGTACGTCGAGCAGTACTTC	CASSRGTLTGYVEQYF
NA	TRBV5-1	NA	TRBJ2-2	TGCGCCAGCAGTAATTTGGGGGCGCGAAACACCGGGGAGCTGTTTTTT	CASSNLGARNTGELFF
NA	TRBV29-1	NA	TRBJ2-5	TGCAGCGTTGTATCCATGGGGAGGGAGACCCAGTACTTC	CSVVSMGRETQYF
NA	TRBV29-1	NA	TRBJ2-2	TGCAGCGTTGTGGAGAAAGCTTTCGGGGAGCTGTTTTTT	CSVVEKAFGELFF
NA	TRBV15	NA	TRBJ2-3	TGTGCCACCAGCAGAGATCTACCAGGGGAGGGTGCAGATACGCAGTATTTT	CATSRDLPGEGADTQYF
NA	TRBV11-2	NA	TRBJ2-2	TGTGCCAGCAGCTTGGGACAAGCCGGGGAGCTGTTTTTT	CASSLGQAGELFF
NA	TRBV29-1	NA	TRBJ1-2	TGCAGCGTCCTAAGCGCGCCGACTAACTATGGCTACACCTTC	CSVLSAPTNYGYTF
NA	TRBV18	TRBD1	TRBJ1-1	TGTGCCAGCTCCGGACAGGGCGGGGACACTGAAGCTTTCTTT	CASSGQGGDTEAFF
NA	TRBV2	NA	TRBJ1-3	TGTGCCAGCAGGTTAGACAGAAATGCTATTGGAAACACCATATATTTT	CASRLDRNAIGNTIYF
few	TRBV3-1/TRBV3-2	TRBD1	TRBJ1-6	TGTGCCAGCAGCCACGGGACAGGGGATTCACCCCTCCACTTT	CASSHGTGDSPLHF
NA	TRBV5-6	TRBD1	TRBJ2-7	TGTGCCAGCAGCTTTGGGACAGGGGGACGCGGCGAGCAGTACTTC	CASSFGTGGRGEQYF
NA	TRBV2	NA	TRBJ1-6	TGTGCCAGCAGTTTAACAGGGCTGGGCTCACCCCTCCACTTT	CASSLTGLGSPLHF
NA	TRBV7-2	NA	TRBJ2-3	TGTGCCAGCAGCTTAGATGGTGCTAGCAGCACAGATACGCAGTATTTT	CASSLDGASSTDTQYF
few	TRBV13	NA	TRBJ1-5	TGTGCCAGCAGCAGCGGACAGTACAATCAGCCCCAGCATTTT	CASSSGQYNQPQHF
NA	TRBV25-1	TRBD1	TRBJ2-7	TGTGCCAGCAGTGCCTCCCGGCAGGGGGCTTACGAGCAGTACTTC	CASSASRQGAYEQYF
once	TRBV20-1	NA	TRBJ2-5	TGCAGTGCTAGAGTATCGGAGACCCAGTACTTC	CSARVSETQYF
NA	TRBV10-3	TRBD1	TRBJ1-2	TGTGCCGCGACTCCGGGACAGGGTTTAATTGGCTATGGCTACACCTTC	CAATPGQGLIGYGYTF
NA	TRBV27	TRBD2	TRBJ2-3	TGTGCCAGCAGCAAACGGACTAGCGGGGGGGCGGATACGCAGTATTTT	CASSKRTSGGADTQYF
NA	TRBV7-2	NA	TRBJ2-7	TGTGCCAGCAGCGGGGGCGCGATGGCGGGGGTATACGAGCAGTACTTC	CASSGGAMAGVYEQYF
NA	TRBV5-4	TRBD1	TRBJ1-4	TGTGCCAGCAGCTCGGGACAGACAACTAATGAAAAACTGTTTTTT	CASSSGQTTNEKLFF
NA	TRBV19	NA	TRBJ2-2	TGTGCCAGTAGGACGGGGGGCCAGAGAGGGGAGCTGTTTTTT	CASRTGGQRGELFF
NA	TRBV4-2	TRBD1	TRBJ1-4	TGTGCCAGCAGCCAAGTCGGTTGGGACAGCGGGCCTGAAAAACTGTTTTTT	CASSQVGWDSGPEKLFF
few	TRBV29-1	NA	TRBJ2-5	TGCAGCGCCTCCGACCTACTTGCGGATTACTTC	CSASDLLADYF
NA	TRBV4-2	NA	TRBJ1-3	TGTGCCAGCAGCCAAGACCCCTTCACAGGGAGTGGAGGAAACACCATATATTTT	CASSQDPFTGSGGNTIYF
few	TRBV7-9	TRBD2	TRBJ2-7	TGTGCCAGCAGCTCGGAGCGGGGGGGCCGCTACGAGCAGTACTTC	CASSSERGGRYEQYF
NA	TRBV6-4	NA	TRBJ2-2	TGTGCCAGCAGTGAATCCGGGGGTGGCACCGGGGAGCTGTTTTTT	CASSESGGGTGELFF
NA	TRBV7-8	TRBD1	TRBJ1-1	TGTGCCAGCAGCTTAGCGGGAAGGGGGCAGGACACTGAAGCTTTCTTT	CASSLAGRGQDTEAFF
once	TRBV30	NA	TRBJ1-6	TGTGCCTGGAGTCTTTCAGGGAATTCACCCCTCCACTTT	CAWSLSGNSPLHF
few	TRBV24-1	NA	TRBJ2-5	TGTGCCACCAGTGACTCGCAGCGCCCACAAGAGACCCAGTACTTC	CATSDSQRPQETQYF
NA	TRBV19	TRBD1	TRBJ2-3	TGTGCCAGTAGTATCTGGGGACAGGCTAGCACAGATACGCAGTATTTT	CASSIWGQASTDTQYF
NA	TRBV7-9	NA	TRBJ1-2	TGTGCCAGCAGCTTAGGCTCCACCGACGGGGGCTACACCTTC	CASSLGSTDGGYTF
many	TRBV6-5	NA	TRBJ1-5	TGTGCCAGCAGTTTCTCAGGGCCCCCTCAGGGTCAGCCCCAGCATTTT	CASSFSGPPQGQPQHF
once	TRBV7-9	NA	TRBJ2-1	TGTGCCAGCAGCGGGAAGAAGCAGGGGGGCTACAATGAGCAGTTCTTC	CASSGKKQGGYNEQFF
few	TRBV30	NA	TRBJ2-7	TGTGCCTGGGGGCCCGGGGGAATGGGGCTCTACGAGCAGTACTTC	CAWGPGGMGLYEQYF
NA	TRBV9	NA	TRBJ2-2	TGTGCCAGCAGCGTAGATCCGGGTATCGCCGGGGAGCTGTTTTTT	CASSVDPGIAGELFF
NA	TRBV24-1	TRBD1	TRBJ1-2	TGTGCCACCAGTGACCCATCTGCCGGGGAACAGGGGGGCTACACCTTC	CATSDPSAGEQGGYTF
few	TRBV28	NA	TRBJ1-1	TGTGCCAGCAGTTTACGACGGGTTACTGAAGCTTTCTTT	CASSLRRVTEAFF
NA	TRBV11-2	NA	TRBJ2-7	TGTGCCAGCAGCTTAGAGACGCTCAGCCGGGCCTACGAGCAGTACTTC	CASSLETLSRAYEQYF
NA	TRBV18	TRBD2	TRBJ2-2	TGTGCCAGCTCACCACTGCTAGCGGGGACCGGGGAGCTGTTTTTT	CASSPLLAGTGELFF
NA	TRBV16	NA	TRBJ1-2	TGTGCCAGCAGCCAATCACGGTTTGGCTACACCTTC	CASSQSRFGYTF
once	TRBV5-6	NA	TRBJ2-3	TGTGCCAGCAGCTCGCGAAACACAGATACGCAGTATTTT	CASSSRNTDTQYF
NA	TRBV10-3	TRBD2	TRBJ2-2	TGTGCCACTAGCGGGGGGGGAAGGACCGGGGAGCTGTTTTTT	CATSGGGRTGELFF
NA	TRBV18	TRBD1	TRBJ2-3	TGTGCCAGCTCGAGTTACACAGGGGAACGGACGCAGTATTTT	CASSSYTGERTQYF
NA	TRBV18	NA	TRBJ1-1	TGTGCCAGCTCAAGGGGTAGGAGAACTGAAGCTTTCTTT	CASSRGRRTEAFF
NA	TRBV9	TRBD2	TRBJ2-1	TGTGCCAGCAGCGTAGCGGGGGGGGACAATGAGCAGTTCTTC	CASSVAGGDNEQFF